The present T cell receptor beta chain was sequenced within a study of cytomegalovirus exposure and HLA in healthy donors. Germline-derived CDR1 and CDR2 are MNHEY and SMNVEV (reference sequence). The V end was cut by 4 bases, the J end by 3 bases, with 7 bases between. The CDR3 length is 13 residues. The PCR ran on 60 Vbeta and 13 Jbeta primers. In the original processing: Approximately 12 million of some 80 million unique TCR beta chains were shared, per a later count. The protocol was immunoSEQ multiplex PCR, while the TCRdb copy is restricted to in-frame clones and leaves out a portion. V and J calls and clone size are copied from that table; D and trimming were computed from the DNA. The repertoire holds approximately 190,000 clones, with approximately 78% as singletons.

The genes are TRBV27 and TRBJ2-1; D ambiguous. The specimen sequenced was PBMCs. The source of this sequence is a woman aged 25 to 45 in good health and CMV-seropositive. CDR3 in DNA: TGTGCCAGCAGTTCCCGGGTCTACAATGAGCAGTTCTTC. It codes for CASSSRVYNEQFF.